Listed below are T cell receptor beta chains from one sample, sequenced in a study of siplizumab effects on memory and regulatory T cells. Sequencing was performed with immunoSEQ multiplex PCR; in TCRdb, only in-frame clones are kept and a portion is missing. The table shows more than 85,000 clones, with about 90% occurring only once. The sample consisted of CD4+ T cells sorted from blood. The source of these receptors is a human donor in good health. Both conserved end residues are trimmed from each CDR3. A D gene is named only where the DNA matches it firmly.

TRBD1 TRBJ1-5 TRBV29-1 SVIATGVDQPQH
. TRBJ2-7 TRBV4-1 ASSQRDDKSSYEQY
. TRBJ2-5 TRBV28 ASSTTLRETQY
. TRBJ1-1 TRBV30 AWNRAPDTEAF
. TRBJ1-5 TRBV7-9 ASSLARDSSNQPQH
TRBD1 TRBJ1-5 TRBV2 ASRGTGNQPQH
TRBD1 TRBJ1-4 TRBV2 AATPGDRGEKLF
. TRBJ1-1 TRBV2 ASSTGMNTEAF
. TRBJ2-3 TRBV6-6 ASRVAGDTQY
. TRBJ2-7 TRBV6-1 ASRTHTAYEQY
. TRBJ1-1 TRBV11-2 ASSLLGLNTEAF
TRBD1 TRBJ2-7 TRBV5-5 ASSVTGQAYEQY
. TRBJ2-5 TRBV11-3 ASSPGQGGETQY
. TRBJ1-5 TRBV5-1 ASSLAGGRQPQH
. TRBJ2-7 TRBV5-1 ASSVRGFEQY
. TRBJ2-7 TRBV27 ASSLSRVYEQY
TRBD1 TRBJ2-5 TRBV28 ASREGTGSGETQY
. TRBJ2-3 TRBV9 ASGTLLGDTQY
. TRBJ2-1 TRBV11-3 ASSSGQKSYNEQF
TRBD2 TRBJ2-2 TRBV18 ASSPRGLAGRTPPRTGELF
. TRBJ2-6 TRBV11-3 ASSLGDYTGANVLT
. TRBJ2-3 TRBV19 ATRMPGTDTQY
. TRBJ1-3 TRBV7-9 ASSVGWAGNTIY
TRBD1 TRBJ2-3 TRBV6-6 AGAGQGATITDTQY
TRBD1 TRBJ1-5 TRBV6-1 ASSDQTGRNQPQH
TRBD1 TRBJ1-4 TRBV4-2 ASSRDRGSEKLF
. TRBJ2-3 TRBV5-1 ASSLGGEPDTQY
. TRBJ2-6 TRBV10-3 AISDPRRRGSGANVLT
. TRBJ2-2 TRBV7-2 ASSLVRGNGELF
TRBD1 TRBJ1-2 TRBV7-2 ASSHAGQENPGYT
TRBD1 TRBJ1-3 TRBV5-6 ASSWTGEGNTIY
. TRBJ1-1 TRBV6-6 ASSRPEGTEAF
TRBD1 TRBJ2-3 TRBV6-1 ASRNTGGYTDTQY
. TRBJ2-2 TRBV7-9 ASRGIGTPFVGELF
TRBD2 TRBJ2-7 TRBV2 ASSEQGLAGVLNEQY
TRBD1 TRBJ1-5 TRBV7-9 ASSLTGSNQLQH
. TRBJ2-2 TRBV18 ASSLYTGELF
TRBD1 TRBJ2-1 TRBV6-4 ASSTTGGGYNEQF
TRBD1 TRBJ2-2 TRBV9 ASSEGQATGELF
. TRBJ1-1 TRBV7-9 ASSLGDGSEAF
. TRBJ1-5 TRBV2 ASLGSRVGNQPQH
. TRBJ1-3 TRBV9 ASSVLPASGNTIY